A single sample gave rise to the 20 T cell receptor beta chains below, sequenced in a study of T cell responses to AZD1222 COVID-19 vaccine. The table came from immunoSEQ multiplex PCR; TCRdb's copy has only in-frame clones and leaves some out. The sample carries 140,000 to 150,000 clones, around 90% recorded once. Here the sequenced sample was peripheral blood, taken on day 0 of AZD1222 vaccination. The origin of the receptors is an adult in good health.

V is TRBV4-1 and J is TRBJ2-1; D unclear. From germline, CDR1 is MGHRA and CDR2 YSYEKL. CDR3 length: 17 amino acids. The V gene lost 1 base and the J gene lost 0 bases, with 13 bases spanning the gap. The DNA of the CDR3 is TGCGCCAGCAGCCAAGGGATCATAGCTGGCTCCTACAATGAGCAGTTCTTC. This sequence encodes CASSQGIIAGSYNEQFF.

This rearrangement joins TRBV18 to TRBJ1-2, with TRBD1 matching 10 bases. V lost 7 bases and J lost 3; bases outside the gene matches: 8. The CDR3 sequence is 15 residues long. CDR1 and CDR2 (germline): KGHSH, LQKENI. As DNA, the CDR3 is TGTGCCAGCTACTCCGGGACAGGGGCGTACTATGGCTACACCTTC. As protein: CASYSGTGAYYGYTF. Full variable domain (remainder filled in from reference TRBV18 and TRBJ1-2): NAGVMQNPRHLVRRRGQEARLRCSPMKGHSHVYWYRQLPEEGLKFMVYLQKENIIDESGMPKERFSAEFPKEGPSILRIQQVVRGDSAAYFCASYSGTGAYYGYTFGSGTRLTVV.

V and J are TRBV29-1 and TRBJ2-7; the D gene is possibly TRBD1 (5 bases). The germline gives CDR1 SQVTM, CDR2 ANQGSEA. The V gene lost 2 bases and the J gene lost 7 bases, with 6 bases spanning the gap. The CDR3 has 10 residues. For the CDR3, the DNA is TGCAGCGTTGAACAGGGAGAGCAGTACTTC. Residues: CSVEQGEQYF.

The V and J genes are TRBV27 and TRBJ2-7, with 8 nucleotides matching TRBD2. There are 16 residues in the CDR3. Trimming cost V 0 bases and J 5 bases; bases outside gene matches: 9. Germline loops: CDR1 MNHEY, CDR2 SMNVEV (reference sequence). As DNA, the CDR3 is TGTGCCAGCAGTTTATCCCGGGGGGGCGCGTCCCACGAGCAGTACTTC. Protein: CASSLSRGGASHEQYF.

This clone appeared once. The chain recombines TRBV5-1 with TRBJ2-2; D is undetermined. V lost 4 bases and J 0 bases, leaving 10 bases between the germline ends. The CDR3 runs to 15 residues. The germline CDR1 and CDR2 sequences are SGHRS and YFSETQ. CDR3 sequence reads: CASSQERPNTGELFF. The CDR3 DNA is TGCGCCAGCAGCCAGGAGAGGCCGAACACCGGGGAGCTGTTTTTT.

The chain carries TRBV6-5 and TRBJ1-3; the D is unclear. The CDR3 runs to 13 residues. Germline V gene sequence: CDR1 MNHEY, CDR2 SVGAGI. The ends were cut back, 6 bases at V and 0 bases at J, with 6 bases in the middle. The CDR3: CASRESSGNTIYF. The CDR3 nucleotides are TGTGCCAGCAGGGAGAGCTCTGGAAACACCATATATTTT.

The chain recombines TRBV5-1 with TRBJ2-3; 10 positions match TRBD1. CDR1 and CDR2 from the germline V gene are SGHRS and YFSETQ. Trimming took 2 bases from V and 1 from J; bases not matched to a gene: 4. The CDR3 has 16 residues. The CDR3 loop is CASSFSGTGGTDTQYF. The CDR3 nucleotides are TGCGCCAGCAGCTTCTCTGGGACAGGGGGCACAGATACGCAGTATTTT. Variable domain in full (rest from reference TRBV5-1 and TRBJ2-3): KAGVTQTPRYLIKTRGQQVTLSCSPISGHRSVSWYQQTPGQGLQFLFEYFSETQRNKGNFPGRFSGRQFSNSRSEMNVSTLELGDSALYLCASSFSGTGGTDTQYFGPGTRLTVL.

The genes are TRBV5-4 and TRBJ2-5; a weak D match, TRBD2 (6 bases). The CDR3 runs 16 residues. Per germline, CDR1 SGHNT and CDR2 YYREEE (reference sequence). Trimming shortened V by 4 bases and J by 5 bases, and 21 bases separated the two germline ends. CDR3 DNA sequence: TGTGCCAGCAGCCATCGGGCGGGGTCCCTGAGGGAGACCCAGTACTTC. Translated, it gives CASSHRAGSLRETQYF.

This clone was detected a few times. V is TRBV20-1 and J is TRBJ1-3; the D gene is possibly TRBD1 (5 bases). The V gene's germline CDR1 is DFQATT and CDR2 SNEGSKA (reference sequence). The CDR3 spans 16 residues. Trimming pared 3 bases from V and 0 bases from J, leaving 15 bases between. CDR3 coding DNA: TGCAGTGCTAGTAGACGAGGGACCTCCTCTGGAAACACCATATATTTT. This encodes CSASRRGTSSGNTIYF.

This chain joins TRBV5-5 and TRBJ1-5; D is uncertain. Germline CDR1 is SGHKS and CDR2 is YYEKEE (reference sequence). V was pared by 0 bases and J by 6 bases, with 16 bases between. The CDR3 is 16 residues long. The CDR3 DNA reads TGTGCCAGCAGCTTGGGACGATTTGGGCCGGGTCAGCCCCAGCATTTT. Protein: CASSLGRFGPGQPQHF.

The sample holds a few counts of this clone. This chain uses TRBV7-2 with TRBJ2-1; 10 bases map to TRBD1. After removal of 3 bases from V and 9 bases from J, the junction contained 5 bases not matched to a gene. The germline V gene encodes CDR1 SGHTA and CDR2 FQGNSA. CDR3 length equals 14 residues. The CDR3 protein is CASSFRTGGIEQFF. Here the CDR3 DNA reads TGTGCCAGCAGCTTTAGGACAGGGGGAATTGAGCAGTTCTTC.

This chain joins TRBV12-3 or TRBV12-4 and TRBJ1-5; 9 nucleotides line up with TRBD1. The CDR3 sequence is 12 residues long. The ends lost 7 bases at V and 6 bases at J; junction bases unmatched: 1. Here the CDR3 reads CASMDRGQPQHF. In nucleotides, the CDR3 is TGTGCCAGCATGGACAGGGGTCAGCCCCAGCATTTT.

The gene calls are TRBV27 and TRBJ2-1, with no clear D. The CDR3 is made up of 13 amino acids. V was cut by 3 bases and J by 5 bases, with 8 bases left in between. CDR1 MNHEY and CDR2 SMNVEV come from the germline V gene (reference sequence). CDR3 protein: CASSFSRNNEQFF. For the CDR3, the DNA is TGTGCCAGCAGTTTTTCAAGGAACAATGAGCAGTTCTTC.

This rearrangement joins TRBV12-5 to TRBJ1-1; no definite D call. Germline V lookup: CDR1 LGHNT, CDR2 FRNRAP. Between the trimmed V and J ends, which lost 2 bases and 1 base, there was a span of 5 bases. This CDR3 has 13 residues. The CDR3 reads CASGLRPNTEAFF. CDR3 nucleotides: TGTGCTAGTGGTTTGAGACCGAACACTGAAGCTTTCTTT.

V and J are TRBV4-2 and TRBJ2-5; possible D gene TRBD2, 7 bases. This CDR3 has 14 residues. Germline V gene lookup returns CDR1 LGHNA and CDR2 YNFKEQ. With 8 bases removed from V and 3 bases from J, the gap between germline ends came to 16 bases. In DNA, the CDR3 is TGTGCCAGCTACCGGGGGGCAGCCAAAGAGACCCAGTACTTC. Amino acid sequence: CASYRGAAKETQYF.

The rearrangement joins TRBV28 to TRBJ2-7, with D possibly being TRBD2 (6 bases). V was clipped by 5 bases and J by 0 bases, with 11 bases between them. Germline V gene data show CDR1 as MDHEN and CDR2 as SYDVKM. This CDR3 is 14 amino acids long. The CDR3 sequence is CASSPAGGSYEQYF. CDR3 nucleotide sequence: TGTGCCAGCAGTCCCGCCGGGGGCTCCTACGAGCAGTACTTC.

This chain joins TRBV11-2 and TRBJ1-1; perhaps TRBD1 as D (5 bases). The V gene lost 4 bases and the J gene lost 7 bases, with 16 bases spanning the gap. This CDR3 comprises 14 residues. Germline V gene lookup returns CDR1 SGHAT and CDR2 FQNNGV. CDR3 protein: CASSWSSRDYEAFF. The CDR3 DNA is TGTGCCAGCAGCTGGTCAAGCAGGGATTATGAAGCTTTCTTT.

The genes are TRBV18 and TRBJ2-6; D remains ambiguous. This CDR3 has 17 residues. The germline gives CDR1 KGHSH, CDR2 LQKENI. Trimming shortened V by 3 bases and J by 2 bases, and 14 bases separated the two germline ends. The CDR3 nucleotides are TGTGCCAGCTCACCCCCGAAGATTAGCCCTGGGGCCAACGTCCTGACTTTC. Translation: CASSPPKISPGANVLTF.

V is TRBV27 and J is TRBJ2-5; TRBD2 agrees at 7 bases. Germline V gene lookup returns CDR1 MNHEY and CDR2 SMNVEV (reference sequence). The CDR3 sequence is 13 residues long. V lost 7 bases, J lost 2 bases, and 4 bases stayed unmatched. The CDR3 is CASNPSGQETQYF. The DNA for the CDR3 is TGTGCCAGCAATCCTAGCGGACAAGAGACCCAGTACTTC.

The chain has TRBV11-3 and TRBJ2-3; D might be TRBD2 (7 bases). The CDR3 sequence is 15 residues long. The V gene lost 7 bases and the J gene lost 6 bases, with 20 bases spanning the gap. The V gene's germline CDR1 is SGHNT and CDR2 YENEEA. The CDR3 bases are TGTGCCAGCACCCTCGGCGGGGGCGGAGGGGATACGCAGTATTTT. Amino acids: CASTLGGGGGDTQYF.